This passage covers 20 T cell receptor beta chains from one sample sequenced in a study of cytomegalovirus exposure and HLA in healthy donors. The PCR used 60 Vbeta and 13 Jbeta primers. Clones were read by immunoSEQ multiplex PCR, and TCRdb kept only the in-frame ones, dropping some. The sample lists around 200,000 clones, less than 90% occurring once. Sequencing input: PBMCs. The receptors were gathered from a woman aged 25 to 39 in good health and CMV-seronegative.

The V call is TRBV5-1, the J call TRBJ1-4; 7 bases are a match to TRBD1. The junction had 7 bases not matched to a gene; V was cut back by 4 bases and J by 4 bases. The CDR3 sequence is 15 residues long. CDR1 is SGHRS, CDR2 YFSETQ, per germline. The CDR3 reads CASSVTTGLNEKLFF. In DNA, the CDR3 is TGCGCCAGCAGCGTAACGACAGGGCTTAATGAAAAACTGTTTTTT.

This chain uses TRBV10-3 with TRBJ2-7, with 8 bases aligning to TRBD1. The V gene end was trimmed by 3 bases and the J gene end by 0 bases; junction bases not matched to a gene: 7. This CDR3 is built from 16 residues. Germline V gene data show CDR1 as ENHRY and CDR2 as SYGVKD. The CDR3 sequence: CAISDSRDRSSYEQYF. CDR3 coding DNA: TGTGCCATCAGTGATTCCCGGGACAGGAGCTCCTACGAGCAGTACTTC.

V and J are TRBV10-1 and TRBJ2-1, with D perhaps TRBD2 (5 bases). This CDR3 has 16 amino acids. V gave up 3 bases and J gave up 4 bases, with 16 bases separating them. Looked up from germline, CDR1 is WNHNN and CDR2 is SYGVQD (reference sequence). The CDR3 region has the DNA TGCGCCAGCAGTGAAGGCTACCGAGGGCCTTACAATGAGCAGTTCTTC. Translation gives CASSEGYRGPYNEQFF.

As regards this clone: Other DNA sequences in this sample translate to the same CDR3. V and J are TRBV7-2 and TRBJ1-6; D remains unclear. In germline, CDR1 is SGHTA, CDR2 FQGNSA. Trimming pared 0 bases from V and 0 bases from J, leaving 6 bases between. CDR3 length equals 16 residues. The CDR3 loop reads CASSLALSSYNSPLHF. CDR3 nucleotides: TGTGCCAGCAGCTTAGCACTGAGCTCCTATAATTCACCCCTCCACTTT.

V usage is TRBV19 and J usage is TRBJ1-1, with no clear D. The V gene's germline CDR1 is LNHDA and CDR2 SQIVND (reference sequence). V dropped 4 bases and J dropped 1 base, with 10 bases sitting between them. This CDR3 comprises 14 residues. The CDR3 is CASSTPGRNTEAFF. The CDR3 DNA sequence: TGTGCCAGTAGTACCCCTGGTAGGAACACTGAAGCTTTCTTT.

The gene calls are TRBV7-9 and TRBJ1-2; 7 nucleotides align to TRBD1. Germline assignment: CDR1 SEHNR and CDR2 FQNEAQ (reference sequence). With 5 bases clipped from V and 5 bases from J, the junction kept 5 bases outside the gene matches. There are 13 residues in the CDR3. The CDR3 sequence: CASSTQGVYGYTF. In DNA form, the CDR3 reads TGTGCCAGCAGCACCCAGGGGGTTTATGGCTACACCTTC.

In this sample, this clone turned up a few times. V and J are TRBV6-5 and TRBJ1-2; TRBD1 matches at 7 bases. The CDR3 extends over 15 amino acids. V trimming: 6 bases; J trimming: 8 bases; junction bases outside the gene matches: 15. CDR1 is MNHEY, CDR2 SVGAGI, per germline. CDR3 region: CASRLRQGRSGGYTF. CDR3 coding DNA: TGTGCCAGCAGACTAAGACAGGGCCGAAGTGGAGGCTACACCTTC.

The chain combines TRBV28 with TRBJ1-1; D is unresolved. The CDR3 spans 12 residues. The germline V and J ends were trimmed by 5 bases and 0 bases, with 4 bases remaining between them. Germline CDR1 MDHEN, CDR2 SYDVKM. CDR3 bases: TGTGCCAGCAGTGTAATGAACACTGAAGCTTTCTTT. The encoded protein is CASSVMNTEAFF.

This rearrangement joins TRBV5-1 to TRBJ2-7; no clear D gene. Germline V lookup: CDR1 SGHRS, CDR2 YFSETQ. The V and J ends lost 0 bases and 3 bases respectively, with 7 bases between them. CDR3 size: 13 residues. The CDR3 DNA sequence: TGCGCCAGCAGCTTGGGTCAGGTCTACGAGCAGTACTTC. Its translation is CASSLGQVYEQYF.

V gene TRBV15 combines with J gene TRBJ2-2; TRBD1 matches 7 bases. This CDR3 contains 18 residues. V gave up 0 bases and J gave up 8 bases; unmatched junction bases: 15. Germline V gives CDR1 LNHNV, CDR2 YYDKDF (reference sequence). CDR3 in amino acids: CATSRDYAGGLFFGELFF. CDR3 nucleotide sequence: TGTGCCACCAGCAGAGATTACGCAGGGGGTCTGTTTTTTGGGGAGCTGTTTTTT.

The chain couples TRBV6-6 to TRBJ1-1; tentative D call: TRBD1 (5 bases). V was pared by 6 bases and J by 4 bases, with 15 bases between. This CDR3 has 14 residues. Germline assignment: CDR1 MNHNY and CDR2 SVGAGI (reference sequence). The CDR3 DNA sequence: TGTGCCAGCAGGGTCCCACCTGACAGCACTGAAGCTTTCTTT. Translation gives CASRVPPDSTEAFF.

CDR3 nucleotide sequence: TGTGCCACCAGCAGAGGGGGGACTAGCCTTTTAAGTGAGCAGTTCTTC. Translated, it gives CATSRGGTSLLSEQFF. The chain recombines TRBV15 with TRBJ2-1, with 9 bases fitting TRBD2. Germline assignment: CDR1 LNHNV and CDR2 YYDKDF (reference sequence). The CDR3 loop spans 16 amino acids. Trimming cost V 1 base and J 9 bases; bases outside gene matches: 10.

J is TRBJ1-1 and V is TRBV4-2, with D perhaps matching TRBD1 (5 bases). This CDR3 region has 15 residues. V was cut by 0 bases and J by 5 bases, with 13 bases left in between. Germline CDR1 and CDR2: LGHNA and YNFKEQ. For the CDR3, the DNA is TGTGCCAGCAGCCAAGATCATGAGGGGAGGACTGAAGCTTTCTTT. Amino acid sequence: CASSQDHEGRTEAFF.

The chain uses TRBV11-1 and TRBJ1-1; 8 nucleotides align to TRBD1. J lost 1 base, V lost 4 bases, and 5 bases had no gene match. CDR3 length: 15 amino acids. From germline, CDR1 is SGHAT and CDR2 FQDESV (reference sequence). CDR3 DNA: TGTGCCAGCAGCTCCGGACAGGGATGGAACACTGAAGCTTTCTTT. Protein product: CASSSGQGWNTEAFF.

This clone came up once. The chain combines TRBV5-5 with TRBJ1-3; the D gene is possibly TRBD1 (5 bases). From germline, CDR1 is SGHKS and CDR2 YYEKEE (reference sequence). With 5 bases removed from V and 1 base from J, the gap between germline ends came to 7 bases. The CDR3 runs 13 residues. CDR3 nucleotide sequence: TGTGCCAGCAGACCAGGGTCTGGAAACACCATATATTTT. Residues: CASRPGSGNTIYF.

The J gene is TRBJ2-3, the V gene TRBV27; 10 bases map to TRBD2. Germline V gene lookup returns CDR1 MNHEY and CDR2 SMNVEV (reference sequence). J was trimmed by 2 bases and V by 4 bases; bases with no gene match: 12. This CDR3 spans 18 amino acids. The CDR3 nucleotides read TGTGCCAGCAGTTCAAGGGTTCAACTAGCGGGGTACACAGATACGCAGTATTTT. Translating gives CASSSRVQLAGYTDTQYF.

The gene calls are TRBV25-1 and TRBJ2-3; 8 bases line up with TRBD2. V trimming: 6 bases; J trimming: 4 bases; junction bases outside the gene matches: 9. CDR1 is MGHDK and CDR2 is SYGVNS in the germline V gene. The CDR3 consists of 15 residues. The CDR3 here is CASRVGAGVADTQYF. As DNA, the CDR3 is TGTGCCAGCAGGGTTGGAGCGGGAGTGGCAGATACGCAGTATTTT. Combining the CDR3 with reference TRBV25-1 and TRBJ2-3 gives the whole variable domain EADIYQTPRYLVIGTGKKITLECSQTMGHDKMYWYQQDPGMELHLIHYSYGVNSTEKGDLSSESTVSRIRTEHFPLTLESARPSHTSQYLCASRVGAGVADTQYFGPGTRLTVL.

This clone was found a few times. The rearrangement joins TRBV6-1 to TRBJ2-1; 7 nucleotides align to TRBD1. CDR3 length: 15 residues. Germline lookup yields CDR1 MNHNS and CDR2 SASEGT. The trim removed 5 bases at V and 2 bases at J, leaving 6 bases unmatched. Here the CDR3 DNA reads TGTGCCAGCAGTTTTGACAGGGATACCTACAATGAGCAGTTCTTC. As protein: CASSFDRDTYNEQFF.

This chain joins TRBV28 and TRBJ2-3; 7 bases fit TRBD1. CDR3 length: 17 residues. V lost 4 bases and J lost 2; bases outside the gene matches: 12. Germline CDR1 and CDR2: MDHEN and SYDVKM. The CDR3 coding sequence is TGTGCCAGCAGTTCGTACAGGGGCGATGAACTCACAGATACGCAGTATTTT. Translation: CASSSYRGDELTDTQYF.

This rearrangement joins TRBV6-1 to TRBJ2-3; TRBD1 aligns across 9 bases. The CDR3 is made up of 16 amino acids. Germline CDR1 MNHNS, CDR2 SASEGT. V lost 4 bases and J lost 2; bases outside the gene matches: 7. In DNA form, the CDR3 reads TGTGCCAGCAGTGGGAGGGACAGGGTGGCCACAGATACGCAGTATTTT. This translates into CASSGRDRVATDTQYF.